Sequencing of this T cell receptor (beta chain) was carried out in a study of T cells after yellow fever vaccination. Whole-study findings and limits: A limited proportion of clonotypes was detected within both the CD4 and CD8 compartments.

For this clonotype: Its antigen is still unknown.

Trimming removed 1 base at V and 0 bases at J, with 28 bases between. From germline, CDR1 is MNHEY and CDR2 SVGAGI. The CDR3 extends over 22 amino acids. One entry per CDR3 protein, called by TCRdb with MiXCR from the 5' RACE reads. The sample holds around 180,000 distinct CDR3 sequences, 6.2% seen once. This sequence joins TRBV6-5 and TRBJ2-4; D unclear. The sequence derives from a man between 18 and 35 years old who received the YFV17D yellow fever vaccine. Sample: CD4+ T cells sorted from PBMCs, taken on the day of the first yellow fever vaccination. The CDR3 spells CASSYFEFRVGRGYVAKNIQYF. Written as DNA, the CDR3 is TGTGCCAGCAGTTACTTCGAATTTCGGGTAGGCCGTGGCTATGTAGCCAAAAACATTCAGTACTTC.